This TCR beta chain was sequenced in a study of OX40 agonist ivuxolimab in advanced cancers. As for the study more broadly: Ivuxolimab was an agonistic, fully human IgG2 monoclonal antibody directed against OX40 (CD134), a costimulatory receptor. Intravenous ivuxolimab was administered to patients every 2 weeks at six dose levels: 0.01, 0.1, 0.3, 1.5, 3 and 10 mg/kg. Among the 52 dose-escalation patients, some 20 had hepatocellular carcinoma, 15 or so melanoma, 9 renal cell carcinoma and 9 head and neck cancer. The dose-escalation cohort was about 86% male with a mean age of around 62 years, ranging from about 20 to 80. Patients were allowed to have had prior anti-PD-1, anti-PD-L1 or anti-CTLA-4 therapy, and approximately 40% of the dose-escalation patients had been treated with checkpoint inhibitors. Three dose-escalation patients achieved partial responses, one with hepatocellular carcinoma and two with cutaneous melanoma. Peripheral TCRbeta sequencing aimed to test whether ivuxolimab altered TCR sequence diversity and caused clonal T-cell expansion. The paper describes the monotherapy dose-escalation part (N = 52 patients) of the phase I trial of ivuxolimab. General study outcomes and caveats: Low levels of normalized T-cell clonal expansion were also seen in some patients who did not respond. Which antigens the clonally expanded peripheral T cells were specific for was not determined. After ivuxolimab, expanded clones were on average more numerous among CD8+ T cells than among CD4+ T cells. Clonal expansion of both CD4+ and CD8+ blood T cells was observed from baseline to week 6 at doses 0.1 to 3.0 mg/kg. Partial responders in the 0.1-3.0 mg/kg groups had among the lowest normalized peripheral clonal expansion, especially among CD8+ T cells.

Note on this clone: Its antigen is still unknown. No base qualities exist here, and no much larger clone lies one base off it.

Patients with a history of autoimmune disease or receiving systemic immunosuppression were excluded from the trial. In every dose cohort, peripheral blood was drawn for TCR sequencing at baseline, cycle 4 day 1, and cycle 7 day 1. Samples came from an open-label, multicenter, first-in-human phase I dose-escalation trial of ivuxolimab. Adults with locally advanced or metastatic melanoma, renal cell, hepatocellular, or head and neck squamous cell carcinoma were enrolled in the trial. CD4+ and CD8+ T cells were sorted separately from peripheral blood before TCR sequencing. CDR1 and CDR2 were assigned from the germline V gene as SGHVS and FQNEAQ. The CDR3 contains 13 residues, cysteine and phenylalanine counted. CDR3 DNA only is kept here, 39 bases in frame from base 1. The germline ends are 8 bases apart after V is trimmed by 2 bases and J by 4 bases. Genomic DNA was extracted from sorted cells for sequencing of the TCRbeta CDR3 region. The immunoSEQ Assay was used to sequence the TCRbeta CDR3 regions. Here the immuneACCESS table is served through TCRdb, limited to in-frame sequences with V and J called. Missing clones are a known gap in these copies; in checked studies unresolved V genes cover under half, and the rest lacks a known reason. The table for this sample lists approximately 44,000 clones; roughly 80% of them were counted only once. Clones ranked in the top ten supply 5% to 5.5% of the sample.

The sequence was collected from an adult with an advanced solid tumor such as melanoma, head and neck, liver or kidney cancer. The sequenced sample was CD4+ or CD8+ T cells sorted from blood, obtained in a trial of the OX40 agonist ivuxolimab. This sequence uses TRBV7-8 and TRBJ1-1; no D segment can be confidently identified. The nucleotide sequence reads TGTGCCAGCAGCTTAAGGGTGGGCACTGAAGCTTTCTTT. The translation is CASSLRVGTEAFF.